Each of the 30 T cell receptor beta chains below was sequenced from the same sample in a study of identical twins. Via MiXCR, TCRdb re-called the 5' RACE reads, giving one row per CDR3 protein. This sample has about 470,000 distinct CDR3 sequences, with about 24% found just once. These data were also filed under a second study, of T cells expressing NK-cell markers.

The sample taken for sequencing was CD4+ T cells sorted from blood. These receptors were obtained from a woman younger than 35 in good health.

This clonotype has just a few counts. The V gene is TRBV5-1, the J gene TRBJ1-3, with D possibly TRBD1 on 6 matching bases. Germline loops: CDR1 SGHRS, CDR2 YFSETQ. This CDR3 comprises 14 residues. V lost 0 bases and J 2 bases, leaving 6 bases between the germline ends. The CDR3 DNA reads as TGCGCCAGCAGCTTGGACAGGGCTGGAAACACCATATATTTT. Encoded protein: CASSLDRAGNTIYF.

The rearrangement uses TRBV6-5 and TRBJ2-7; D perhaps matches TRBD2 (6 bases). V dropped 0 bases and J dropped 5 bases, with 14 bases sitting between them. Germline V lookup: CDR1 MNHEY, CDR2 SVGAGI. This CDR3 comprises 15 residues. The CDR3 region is CASSYSRRRGNEQYF. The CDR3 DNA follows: TGTGCCAGCAGTTACTCGAGGAGGAGGGGTAACGAGCAGTACTTC.

CDR3 in DNA: TGCGCCAGCAGCCCCGAGGTCACCGGGGAGCTGTTTTTT. Translating gives CASSPEVTGELFF. The V and J genes are TRBV5-1 and TRBJ2-2; no firm D call. V dropped 4 bases and J dropped 4 bases, with 8 bases sitting between them. The CDR3 has 13 amino acids. Germline loops: CDR1 SGHRS, CDR2 YFSETQ. Supplemented by reference TRBV5-1 and TRBJ2-2, the full variable domain reads KAGVTQTPRYLIKTRGQQVTLSCSPISGHRSVSWYQQTPGQGLQFLFEYFSETQRNKGNFPGRFSGRQFSNSRSEMNVSTLELGDSALYLCASSPEVTGELFFGEGSRLTVL.

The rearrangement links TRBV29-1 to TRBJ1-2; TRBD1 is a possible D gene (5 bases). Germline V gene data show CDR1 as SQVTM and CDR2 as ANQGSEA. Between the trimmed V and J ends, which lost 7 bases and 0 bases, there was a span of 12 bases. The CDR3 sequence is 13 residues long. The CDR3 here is CSARDGANYGYTF. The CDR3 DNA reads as TGCAGCGCCCGGGACGGGGCTAACTATGGCTACACCTTC.

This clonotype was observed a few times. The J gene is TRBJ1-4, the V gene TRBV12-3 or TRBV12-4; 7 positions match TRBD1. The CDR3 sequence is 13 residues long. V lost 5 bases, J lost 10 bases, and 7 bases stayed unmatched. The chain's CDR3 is CASSPRQGLKLFF. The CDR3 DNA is TGTGCCAGCAGTCCCCGACAGGGATTAAAACTGTTTTTT.

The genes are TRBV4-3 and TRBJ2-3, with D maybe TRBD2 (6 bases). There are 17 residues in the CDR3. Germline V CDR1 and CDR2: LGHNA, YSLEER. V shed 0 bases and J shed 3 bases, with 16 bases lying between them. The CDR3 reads CASSQDRAGTGTDTQYF. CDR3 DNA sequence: TGCGCCAGCAGCCAAGATAGGGCGGGAACGGGTACAGATACGCAGTATTTT.

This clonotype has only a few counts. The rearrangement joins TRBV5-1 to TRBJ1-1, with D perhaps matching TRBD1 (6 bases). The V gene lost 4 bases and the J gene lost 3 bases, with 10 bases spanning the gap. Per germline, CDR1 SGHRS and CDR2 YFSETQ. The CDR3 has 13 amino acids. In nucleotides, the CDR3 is TGCGCCAGCAGCGTCACAGGGTACACTGAAGCTTTCTTT. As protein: CASSVTGYTEAFF. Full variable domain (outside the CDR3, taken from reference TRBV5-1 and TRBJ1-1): KAGVTQTPRYLIKTRGQQVTLSCSPISGHRSVSWYQQTPGQGLQFLFEYFSETQRNKGNFPGRFSGRQFSNSRSEMNVSTLELGDSALYLCASSVTGYTEAFFGQGTRLTVV.

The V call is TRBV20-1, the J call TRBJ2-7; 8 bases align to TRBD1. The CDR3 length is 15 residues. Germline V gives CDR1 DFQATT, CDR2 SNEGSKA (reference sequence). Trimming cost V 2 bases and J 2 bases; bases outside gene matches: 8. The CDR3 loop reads CSARYRGTGTYEQYF. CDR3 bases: TGCAGTGCTAGATATCGGGGGACAGGAACCTACGAGCAGTACTTC.

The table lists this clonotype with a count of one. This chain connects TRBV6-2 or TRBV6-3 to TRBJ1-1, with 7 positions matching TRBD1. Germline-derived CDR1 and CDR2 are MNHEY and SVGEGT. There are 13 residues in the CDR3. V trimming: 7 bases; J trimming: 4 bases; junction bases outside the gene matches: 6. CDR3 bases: TGTGCCAGCACCAGGGGGGAAATCACTGAAGCTTTCTTT. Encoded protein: CASTRGEITEAFF.

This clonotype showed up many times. As DNA, the CDR3 is TGTGCCAGCAGCTTGCAGGGGGCTTCCTACGAGCAGTACTTC. Its protein product is CASSLQGASYEQYF. The chain links TRBV5-6 to TRBJ2-7; the match to TRBD1 covers 8 bases. The CDR3 loop spans 14 amino acids. V lost 1 base to trimming and J lost 1 base; unmatched junction nucleotides: 1. The germline CDR1 and CDR2 sequences are SGHDT and YYEEEE.

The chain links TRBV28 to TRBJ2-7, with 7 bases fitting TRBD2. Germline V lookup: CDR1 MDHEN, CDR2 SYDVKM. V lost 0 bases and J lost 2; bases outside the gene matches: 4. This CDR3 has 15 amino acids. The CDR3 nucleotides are TGTGCCAGCAGTTTATGGGCTAGCGGCACCTACGAGCAGTACTTC. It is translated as CASSLWASGTYEQYF.

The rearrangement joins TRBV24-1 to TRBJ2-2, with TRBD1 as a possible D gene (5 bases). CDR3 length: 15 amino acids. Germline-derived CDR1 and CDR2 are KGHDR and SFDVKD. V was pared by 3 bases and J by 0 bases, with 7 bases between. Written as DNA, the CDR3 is TGTGCCACCAGTGATACAGGACCGAACACCGGGGAGCTGTTTTTT. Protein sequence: CATSDTGPNTGELFF.

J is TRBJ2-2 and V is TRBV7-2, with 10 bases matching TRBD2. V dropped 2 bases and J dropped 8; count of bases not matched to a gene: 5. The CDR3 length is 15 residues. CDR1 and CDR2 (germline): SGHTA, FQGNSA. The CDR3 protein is CASSLSASGSGELFF. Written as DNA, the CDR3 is TGTGCCAGCAGCTTATCGGCTAGCGGGAGTGGGGAGCTGTTTTTT.

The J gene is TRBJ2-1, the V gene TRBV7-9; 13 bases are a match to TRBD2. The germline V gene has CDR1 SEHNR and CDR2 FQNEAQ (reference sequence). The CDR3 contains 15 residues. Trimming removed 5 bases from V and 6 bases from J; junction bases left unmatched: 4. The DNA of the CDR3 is TGTGCCAGCAGCCGCAGACTAGCGGGAGGCAATGAGCAGTTCTTC. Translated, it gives CASSRRLAGGNEQFF.

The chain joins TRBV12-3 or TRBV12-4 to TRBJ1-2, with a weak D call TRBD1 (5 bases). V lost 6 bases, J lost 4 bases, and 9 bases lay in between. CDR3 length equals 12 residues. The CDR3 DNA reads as TGTGCCAGCAGATACGGGGGCTATGGCTACACCTTC. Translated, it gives CASRYGGYGYTF.

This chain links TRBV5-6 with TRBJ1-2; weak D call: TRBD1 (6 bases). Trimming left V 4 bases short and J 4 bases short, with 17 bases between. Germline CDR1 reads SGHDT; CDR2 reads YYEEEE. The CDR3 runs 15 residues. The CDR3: CASSGGGNYGYGYTF. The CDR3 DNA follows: TGTGCCAGCAGCGGAGGGGGGAACTACGGCTATGGCTACACCTTC.

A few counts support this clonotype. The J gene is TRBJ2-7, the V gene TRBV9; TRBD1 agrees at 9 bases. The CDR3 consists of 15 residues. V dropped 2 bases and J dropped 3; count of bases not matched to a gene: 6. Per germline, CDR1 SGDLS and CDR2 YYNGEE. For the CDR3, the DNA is TGTGCCAGCAGCGTTTCCCCGGGACAGGGCTACGAGCAGTACTTC. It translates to CASSVSPGQGYEQYF. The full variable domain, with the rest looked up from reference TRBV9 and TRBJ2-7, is DSGVTQTPKHLITATGQRVTLRCSPRSGDLSVYWYQQSLDQGLQFLIQYYNGEERAKGNILERFSAQQFPDLHSELNLSSLELGDSALYFCASSVSPGQGYEQYFGPGTRLTVT.

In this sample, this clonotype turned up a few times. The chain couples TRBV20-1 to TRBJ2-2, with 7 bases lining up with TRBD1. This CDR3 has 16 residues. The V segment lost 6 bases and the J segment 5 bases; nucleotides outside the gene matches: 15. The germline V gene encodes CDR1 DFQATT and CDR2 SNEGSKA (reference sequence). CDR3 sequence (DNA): TGCAGTGCCCGGATAGGGGGCACGATTCGGACCGGGGAGCTGTTTTTT. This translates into CSARIGGTIRTGELFF.

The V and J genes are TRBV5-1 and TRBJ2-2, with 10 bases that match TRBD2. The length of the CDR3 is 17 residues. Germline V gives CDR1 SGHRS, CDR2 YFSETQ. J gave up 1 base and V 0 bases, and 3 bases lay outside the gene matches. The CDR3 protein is CASSLALAGVNTGELFF. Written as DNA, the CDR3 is TGCGCCAGCAGCTTGGCGCTAGCGGGAGTGAACACCGGGGAGCTGTTTTTT.

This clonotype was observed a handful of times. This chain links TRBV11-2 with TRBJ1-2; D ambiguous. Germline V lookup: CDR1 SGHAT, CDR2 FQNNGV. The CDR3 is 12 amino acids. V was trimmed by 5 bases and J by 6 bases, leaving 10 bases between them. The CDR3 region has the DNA TGTGCCAGCAGCCCGGGCCCCGATGGCTACACCTTC. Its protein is CASSPGPDGYTF.

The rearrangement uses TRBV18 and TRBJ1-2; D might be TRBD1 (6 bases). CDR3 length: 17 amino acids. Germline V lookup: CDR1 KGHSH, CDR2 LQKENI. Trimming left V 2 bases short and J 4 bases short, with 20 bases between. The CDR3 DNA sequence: TGTGCCAGCTCACCATCCGGGACACCGGCATTCTCCTATGGCTACACCTTC. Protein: CASSPSGTPAFSYGYTF.

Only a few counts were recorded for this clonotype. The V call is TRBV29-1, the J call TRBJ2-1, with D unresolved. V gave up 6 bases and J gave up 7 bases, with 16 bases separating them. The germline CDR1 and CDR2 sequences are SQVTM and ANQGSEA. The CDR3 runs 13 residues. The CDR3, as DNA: TGCAGCGTAGGATTAATCGGTACGAATGAGCAGTTCTTC. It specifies CSVGLIGTNEQFF.

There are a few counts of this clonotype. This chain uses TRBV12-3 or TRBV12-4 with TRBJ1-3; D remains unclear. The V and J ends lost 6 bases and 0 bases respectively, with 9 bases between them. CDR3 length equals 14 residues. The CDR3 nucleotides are TGTGCCAGCAGAAAATTTTACTCTGGAAACACCATATATTTT. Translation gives CASRKFYSGNTIYF.

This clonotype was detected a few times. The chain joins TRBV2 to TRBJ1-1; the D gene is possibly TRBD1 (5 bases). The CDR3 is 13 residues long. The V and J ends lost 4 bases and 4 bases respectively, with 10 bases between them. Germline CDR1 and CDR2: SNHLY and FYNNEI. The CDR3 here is CASSAGTGTEAFF. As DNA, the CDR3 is TGTGCCAGCAGTGCCGGGACGGGCACTGAAGCTTTCTTT.

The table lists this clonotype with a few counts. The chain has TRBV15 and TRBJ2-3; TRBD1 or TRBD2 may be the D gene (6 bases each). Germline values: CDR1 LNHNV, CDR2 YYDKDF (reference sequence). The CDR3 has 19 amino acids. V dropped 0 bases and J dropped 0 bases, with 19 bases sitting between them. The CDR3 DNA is TGTGCCACCAGCAGAGATCATCCCTCGAGGAGGGGGAGCACAGATACGCAGTATTTT. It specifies CATSRDHPSRRGSTDTQYF.

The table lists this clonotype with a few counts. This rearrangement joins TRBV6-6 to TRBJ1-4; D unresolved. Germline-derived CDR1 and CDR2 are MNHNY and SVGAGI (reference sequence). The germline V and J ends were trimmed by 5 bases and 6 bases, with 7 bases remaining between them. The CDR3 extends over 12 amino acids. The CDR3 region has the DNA TGTGCCAGCAGTCGGGGAGATGAAAAACTGTTTTTT. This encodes CASSRGDEKLFF.

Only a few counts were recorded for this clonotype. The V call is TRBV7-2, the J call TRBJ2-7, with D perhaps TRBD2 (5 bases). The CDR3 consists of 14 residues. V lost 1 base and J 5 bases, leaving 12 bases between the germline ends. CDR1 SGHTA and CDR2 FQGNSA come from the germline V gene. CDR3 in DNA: TGTGCCAGCAGCTTAGTCGCTAGCTTCCACGAGCAGTACTTC. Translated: CASSLVASFHEQYF.

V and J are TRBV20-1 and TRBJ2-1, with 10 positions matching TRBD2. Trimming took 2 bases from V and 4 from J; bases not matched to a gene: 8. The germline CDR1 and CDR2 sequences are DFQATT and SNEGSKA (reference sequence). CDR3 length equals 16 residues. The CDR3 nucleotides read TGCAGTGCTAGATCTAGCGGGAGTCGTCGGTACAATGAGCAGTTCTTC. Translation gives CSARSSGSRRYNEQFF.

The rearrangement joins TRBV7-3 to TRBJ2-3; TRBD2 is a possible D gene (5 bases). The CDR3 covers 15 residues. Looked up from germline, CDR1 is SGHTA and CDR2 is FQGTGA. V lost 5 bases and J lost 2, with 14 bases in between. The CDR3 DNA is TGTGCCAGCAGCCCAGACGGGGAGATCACAGATACGCAGTATTTT. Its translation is CASSPDGEITDTQYF.

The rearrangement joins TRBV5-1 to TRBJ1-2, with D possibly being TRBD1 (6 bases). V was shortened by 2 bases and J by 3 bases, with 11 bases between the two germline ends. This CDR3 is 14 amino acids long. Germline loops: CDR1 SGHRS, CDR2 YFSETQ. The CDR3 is CASSFIPGDYGYTF. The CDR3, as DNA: TGCGCCAGCAGCTTCATTCCAGGGGACTATGGCTACACCTTC.